This TCR beta chain was identified during a study of T cells after yellow fever vaccination. Broader study findings: It was the secondary response that reached its peak faster, day 5 versus 15, but it was weaker.

This clonotype has more than one count but fewer than ten. The antigen remains unidentified. A 5'RACE template-switching step, the method used to make TCR cDNA, added a universal primer site and UMIs. Using its own MiXCR run on the 5' RACE reads, TCRdb lists one record per CDR3 protein. In the table there are a few hundred thousand distinct CDR3 sequences, around 3.6% of which are singletons. The junction had 12 bases not matched to a gene; V was cut back by 5 bases and J by 6 bases. The V gene's germline CDR1 is SGHVS and CDR2 FQNEAQ. The CDR3 is 16 residues long. The V call is TRBV7-8, the J call TRBJ1-5; 8 bases agree with TRBD1. The sequence came from a man between 18 and 29 years old who received the YFV17D yellow fever vaccine. Sequenced material: PBMCs, taken on the day of the yellow fever booster vaccination. This chain's CDR3 is CASSHMTGAVSQPQHF. CDR3 DNA: TGTGCCAGCAGCCACATGACAGGGGCGGTATCTCAGCCCCAGCATTTT.